The source of this T cell receptor beta chain is a study of glioma-infiltrating T cells. This CDR3 comprises 14 residues. Germline lookup yields CDR1 LGHDT and CDR2 YNNKEL (reference sequence). With 2 bases removed from V and 7 bases from J, the gap between germline ends came to 12 bases. This clonotype was detected ten times or more. Using RNA template, CDR3s of TCR alpha and beta were amplified with iRepertoire arm-PCR. TCRdb recomputed calls from the multiplex PCR reads with MiXCR, one row per CDR3 protein. The sample has some 99,000 distinct CDR3 sequences; less than 30% are singletons. Material for sequencing was glioma tissue, nonneoplastic brain tissue, or PBMCs (not recorded which). The clonotype was recovered from a human donor with low-grade glioma or glioblastoma, undergoing nonglioma brain surgery, or in good health (not recorded which). The chain has TRBV3-1 and TRBJ1-5, with D maybe TRBD1 (5 bases). CDR3: CASSQRQGGQPQHF. The CDR3 DNA reads as TGTGCCAGCAGCCAACGGCAGGGCGGACAGCCCCAGCATTTT.